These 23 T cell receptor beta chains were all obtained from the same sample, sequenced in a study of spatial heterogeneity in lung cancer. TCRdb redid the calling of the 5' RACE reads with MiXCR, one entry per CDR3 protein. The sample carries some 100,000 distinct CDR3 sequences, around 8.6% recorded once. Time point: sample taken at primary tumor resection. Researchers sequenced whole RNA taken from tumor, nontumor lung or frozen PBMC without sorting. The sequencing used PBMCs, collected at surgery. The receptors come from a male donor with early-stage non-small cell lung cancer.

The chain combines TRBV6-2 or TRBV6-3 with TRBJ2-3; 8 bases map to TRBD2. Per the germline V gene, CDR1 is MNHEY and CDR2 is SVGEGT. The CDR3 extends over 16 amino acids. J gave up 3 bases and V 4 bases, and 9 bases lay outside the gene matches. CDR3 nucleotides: TGTGCCAGCAGTTTCGCGGGGGGAAGTAGAACAGATACGCAGTATTTT. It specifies CASSFAGGSRTDTQYF.

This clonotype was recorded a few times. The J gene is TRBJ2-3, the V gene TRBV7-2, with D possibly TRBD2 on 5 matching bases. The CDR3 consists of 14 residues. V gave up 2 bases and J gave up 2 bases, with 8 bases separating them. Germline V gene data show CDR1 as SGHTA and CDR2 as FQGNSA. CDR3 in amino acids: CASSLRGNTDTQYF. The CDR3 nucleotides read TGTGCCAGCAGCTTAAGAGGGAACACAGATACGCAGTATTTT.

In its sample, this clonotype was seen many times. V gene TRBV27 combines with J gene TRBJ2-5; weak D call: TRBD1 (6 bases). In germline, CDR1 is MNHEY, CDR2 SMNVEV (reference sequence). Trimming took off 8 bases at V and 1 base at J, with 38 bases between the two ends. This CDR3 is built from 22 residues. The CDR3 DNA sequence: TGTGCCAGCGGGGTCACTGGCCCCCTCAGAGGACAGAGCCGACCCCTCCAAGAGACCCAGTACTTC. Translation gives CASGVTGPLRGQSRPLQETQYF.

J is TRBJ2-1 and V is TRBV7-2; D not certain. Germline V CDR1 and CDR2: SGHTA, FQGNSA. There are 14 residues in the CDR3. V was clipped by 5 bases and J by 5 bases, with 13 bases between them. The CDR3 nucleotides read TGTGCCAGCAGCAAACAATCTAGGGACAATGAGCAGTTCTTC. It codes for CASSKQSRDNEQFF. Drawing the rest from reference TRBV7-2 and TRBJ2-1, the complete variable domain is GAGVSQSPSNKVTEKGKDVELRCDPISGHTALYWYRQSLGQGLEFLIYFQGNSAPDKSGLPSDRFSAERTGGSVSTLTIQRTQQEDSAVYLCASSKQSRDNEQFFGPGTRLTVL.

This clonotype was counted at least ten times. CDR3 amino acids: CASSLGGTSGREQYF. The CDR3 DNA reads as TGTGCCAGCAGCTTAGGAGGGACTAGCGGGCGCGAGCAGTACTTC. V usage is TRBV11-2 and J usage is TRBJ2-7; 12 bases line up with TRBD2. This CDR3 contains 15 residues. Germline V lookup: CDR1 SGHAT, CDR2 FQNNGV. V lost 1 base and J lost 6; bases outside the gene matches: 4.

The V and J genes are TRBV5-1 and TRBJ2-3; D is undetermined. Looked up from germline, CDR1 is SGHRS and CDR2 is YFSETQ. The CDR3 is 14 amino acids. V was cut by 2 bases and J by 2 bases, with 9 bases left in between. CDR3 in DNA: TGCGCCAGCAGCTTCGGACCCTCCACAGATACGCAGTATTTT. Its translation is CASSFGPSTDTQYF.

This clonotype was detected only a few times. The CDR3 spells CSAPGRVSKNIQYF. The CDR3 coding sequence is TGCAGTGCACCGGGGAGGGTTTCCAAAAACATTCAGTACTTC. V gene TRBV20-1 combines with J gene TRBJ2-4, with 7 bases identical to TRBD2. The CDR3 is 14 amino acids. In germline, CDR1 is DFQATT, CDR2 SNEGSKA (reference sequence). With V trimmed by 6 bases and J by 2 bases, 7 bases remained unmatched.

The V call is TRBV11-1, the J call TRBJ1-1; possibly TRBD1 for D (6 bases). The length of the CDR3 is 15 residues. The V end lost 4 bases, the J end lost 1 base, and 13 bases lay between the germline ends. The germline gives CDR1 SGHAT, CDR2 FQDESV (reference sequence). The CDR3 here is CASSYLDSKNTEAFF. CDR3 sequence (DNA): TGTGCCAGCAGCTACCTGGACAGCAAGAACACTGAAGCTTTCTTT.

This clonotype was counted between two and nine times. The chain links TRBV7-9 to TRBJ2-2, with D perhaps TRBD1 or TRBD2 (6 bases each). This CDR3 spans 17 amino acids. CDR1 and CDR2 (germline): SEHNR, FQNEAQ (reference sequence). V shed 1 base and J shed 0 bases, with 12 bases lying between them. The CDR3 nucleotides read TGTGCCAGCAGCTTAGGGGCGGGACAATCGAACACCGGGGAGCTGTTTTTT. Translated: CASSLGAGQSNTGELFF.

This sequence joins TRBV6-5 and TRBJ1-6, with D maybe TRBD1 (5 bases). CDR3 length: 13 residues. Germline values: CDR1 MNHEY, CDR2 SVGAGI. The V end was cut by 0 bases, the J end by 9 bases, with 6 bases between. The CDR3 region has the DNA TGTGCCAGCAGTTACTCCCAGGGTTCACCCCTCCACTTT. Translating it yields CASSYSQGSPLHF.

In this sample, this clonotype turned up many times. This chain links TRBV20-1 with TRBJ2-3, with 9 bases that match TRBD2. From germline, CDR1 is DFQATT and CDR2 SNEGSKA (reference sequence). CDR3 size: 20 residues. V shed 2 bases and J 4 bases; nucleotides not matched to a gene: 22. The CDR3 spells CSARTFPSGASGKYADTQYF. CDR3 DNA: TGCAGTGCTAGAACCTTCCCGAGTGGGGCTAGCGGGAAGTACGCAGATACGCAGTATTTT.

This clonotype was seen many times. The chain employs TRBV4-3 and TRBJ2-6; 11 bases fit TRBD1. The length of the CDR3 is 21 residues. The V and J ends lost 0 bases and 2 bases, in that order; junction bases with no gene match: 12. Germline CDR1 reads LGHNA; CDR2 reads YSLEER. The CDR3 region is CASSQDHTGTGGRTGANVLTF. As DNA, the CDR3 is TGCGCCAGCAGCCAAGACCACACCGGGACAGGGGGTAGGACTGGGGCCAACGTCCTGACTTTC.

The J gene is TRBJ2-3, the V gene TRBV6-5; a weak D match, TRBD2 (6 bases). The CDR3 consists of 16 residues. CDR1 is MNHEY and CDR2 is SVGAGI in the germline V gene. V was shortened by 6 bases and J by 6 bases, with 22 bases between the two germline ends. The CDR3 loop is CASSRSGLRPPDTQYF. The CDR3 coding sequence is TGTGCCAGCAGCCGCTCGGGACTCCGGCCGCCTGATACGCAGTATTTT.

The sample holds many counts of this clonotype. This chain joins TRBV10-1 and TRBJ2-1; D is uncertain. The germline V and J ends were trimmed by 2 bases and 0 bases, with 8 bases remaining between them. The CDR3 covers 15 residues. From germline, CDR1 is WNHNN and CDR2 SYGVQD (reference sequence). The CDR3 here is CASSEDPFSYNEQFF. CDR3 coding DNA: TGCGCCAGCAGTGAGGATCCCTTCTCCTACAATGAGCAGTTCTTC.

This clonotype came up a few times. Written as DNA, the CDR3 is TGTGCCAGCAGCAATCAGAGGAACACTGAAGCTTTCTTT. Its translation is CASSNQRNTEAFF. This chain connects TRBV7-2 to TRBJ1-1; D unclear. In germline, CDR1 is SGHTA, CDR2 FQGNSA. Trimming pared 5 bases from V and 1 base from J, leaving 8 bases between. There are 13 residues in the CDR3.

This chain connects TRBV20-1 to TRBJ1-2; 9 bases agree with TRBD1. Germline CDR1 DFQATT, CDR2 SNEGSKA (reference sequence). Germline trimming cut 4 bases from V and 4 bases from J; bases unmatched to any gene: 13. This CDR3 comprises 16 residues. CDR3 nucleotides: TGCAGTGCTACCGGGGGTCCCGGGACAGGGACCTATGGCTACACCTTC. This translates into CSATGGPGTGTYGYTF.

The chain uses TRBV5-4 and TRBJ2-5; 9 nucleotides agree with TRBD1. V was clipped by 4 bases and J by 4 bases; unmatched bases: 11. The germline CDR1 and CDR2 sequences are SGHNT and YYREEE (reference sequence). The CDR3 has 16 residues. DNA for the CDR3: TGTGCCAGCAGCAAGCAACAGGGGGCCGGGGGAGAGACCCAGTACTTC. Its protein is CASSKQQGAGGETQYF.

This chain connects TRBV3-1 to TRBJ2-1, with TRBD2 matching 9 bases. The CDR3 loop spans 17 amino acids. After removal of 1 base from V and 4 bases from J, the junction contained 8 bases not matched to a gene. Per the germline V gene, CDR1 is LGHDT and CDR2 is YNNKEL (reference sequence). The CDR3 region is CASSQGISGRNYNEQFF. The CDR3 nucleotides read TGTGCCAGCAGCCAAGGAATCAGCGGGAGGAATTACAATGAGCAGTTCTTC.

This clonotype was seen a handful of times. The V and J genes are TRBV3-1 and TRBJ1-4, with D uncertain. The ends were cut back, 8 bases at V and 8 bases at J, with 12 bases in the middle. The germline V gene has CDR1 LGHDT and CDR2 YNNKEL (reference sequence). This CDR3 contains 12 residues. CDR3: CASGFREEKLFF. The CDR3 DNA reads TGTGCCAGCGGATTCCGGGAAGAAAAACTGTTTTTT.

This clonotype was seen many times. The CDR3 reads CASSGPGPNLGYTF. CDR3 sequence (DNA): TGTGCCAGCAGTGGTCCGGGACCCAACTTGGGCTACACCTTC. The chain couples TRBV2 to TRBJ1-2, with a weak D call TRBD1 (5 bases). CDR1 and CDR2 from the germline V gene are SNHLY and FYNNEI. This CDR3 comprises 14 residues. Trimming shortened V by 4 bases and J by 8 bases, and 17 bases separated the two germline ends.

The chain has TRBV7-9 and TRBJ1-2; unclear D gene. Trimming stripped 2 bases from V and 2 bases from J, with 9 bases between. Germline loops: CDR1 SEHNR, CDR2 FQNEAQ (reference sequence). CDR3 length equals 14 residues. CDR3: CASSLITSNYGYTF. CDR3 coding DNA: TGTGCCAGCAGCTTAATAACTTCCAACTATGGCTACACCTTC.

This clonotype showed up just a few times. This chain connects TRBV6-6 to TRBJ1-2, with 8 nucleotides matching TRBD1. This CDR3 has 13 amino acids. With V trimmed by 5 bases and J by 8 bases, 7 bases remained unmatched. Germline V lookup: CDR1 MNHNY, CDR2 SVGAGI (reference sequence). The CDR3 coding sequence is TGTGCCAGCAGTCAAACAGGGGGACTGGGCTACACCTTC. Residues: CASSQTGGLGYTF.

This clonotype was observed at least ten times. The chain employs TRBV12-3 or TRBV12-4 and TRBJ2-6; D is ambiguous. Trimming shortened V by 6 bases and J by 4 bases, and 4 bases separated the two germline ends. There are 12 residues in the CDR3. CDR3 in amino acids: CASRRGANVLTF. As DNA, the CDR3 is TGTGCCAGCAGGCGCGGGGCCAACGTCCTGACTTTC.